This is a list of T cell receptor beta chains from one sample in a study of Graves' ophthalmopathy and Graves' hyperthyroidism. TCRdb redid the calling of the multiplex PCR reads with MiXCR, one entry per CDR3 protein. The sample carries roughly 700,000 distinct CDR3 sequences, 40% recorded once. The sequenced material came from peripheral blood. The receptors come from an adult man with Graves' ophthalmopathy. Each CDR3 is given without its conserved first and last residue.

>TRBV10-3
ATQKGYPANYGYT
>TRBV7-9
ASFEALNTEAF
>TRBV7-9
ASSLDSGQETQY
>TRBV29-1
SVEGQGVSTEAF
>TRBV7-2
ASSLSAGTATYEQY
>TRBV2
ASTQGKAF
>TRBV29-1
SVARTGANVLT
>TRBV7-3
ASSLSPGTGELF
>TRBV7-3
ASSLMGGGIETQY
>TRBV20-1
SAPETGATEAF
>TRBV12-3/TRBV12-4
ASRAVGDQY
>TRBV7-2
ASSRKGTNTGELF
>TRBV7-2
ASSLASTGAKYEQY
>TRBV15
ATSRGTSGIETQH
>TRBV10-3
AISERNQPQH
>TRBV10-3
ASSIRDGGVSYEQY
>TRBV5-1
ASSSGQGATGANVLT
>TRBV10-3
ASSYCLRGAAF